Listed below are T cell receptor beta chains from one sample, sequenced in a study of T cell responses to AZD1222 COVID-19 vaccine. Sequenced by immunoSEQ multiplex PCR; TCRdb stores in-frame clones only, minus some. This sample yields some 40,000 clones, of which about four fifths are seen a single time; less than 25% belongs to the top ten. The source was peripheral blood, collected 28 days after the second dose of the MenACWY control vaccine. The receptors stem from an adult who received the MenACWY meningococcal vaccine as a control. The CDR3 runs from the conserved cysteine through the conserved F or W. A D gene is named only where the DNA matches it firmly. The size entry is marked missing in some rows and otherwise reads once, few, many or a size class.

size,J,D,V,CDR3,DNA
few,TRBJ2-4,-,TRBV27,CASSPTLLPGPVSVAKNIQYF,TGTGCCAGCAGTCCGACCCTCCTCCCGGGACCGGTATCAGTAGCCAAAAACATTCAGTACTTC
-,TRBJ2-3,-,TRBV4-1,CASSQDSVVGGHVDTQYF,TGCGCCAGCAGCCAAGATTCGGTTGTTGGCGGGCACGTGGATACGCAGTATTTT
-,TRBJ2-1,-,TRBV12-3/TRBV12-4,CASSNGPWNEQFF,TGTGCCAGCAGTAATGGCCCTTGGAACGAGCAGTTCTTC
-,TRBJ1-3,-,TRBV7-2,CASSSNSGNTIYF,TGTGCCAGCAGCTCAAACTCTGGAAACACCATATATTTT
-,TRBJ2-3,-,TRBV18,CASSRQGVLSSTDTQYF,TGTGCCAGCTCACGTCAGGGAGTCCTCAGCAGCACAGATACGCAGTATTTT
-,TRBJ1-5,-,TRBV7-8,CASSSSWAQTQPQHF,TGTGCCAGCAGCTCATCCTGGGCCCAGACTCAGCCCCAGCATTTT
-,TRBJ2-1,-,TRBV2,CASIITGSNEQFF,TGTGCCAGCATTATAACAGGGTCCAATGAGCAGTTCTTC
-,TRBJ1-1,-,TRBV6-5,CASSYSRWTEAFF,TGTGCCAGCAGTTACTCGAGGTGGACTGAAGCTTTCTTT
-,TRBJ1-1,-,TRBV9,CASSPDDENTEAFF,TGTGCCAGCAGCCCGGACGATGAGAACACTGAAGCTTTCTTT
-,TRBJ2-7,TRBD1,TRBV27,CASSLFKGTASYEQYF,TGTGCCAGCAGTCTTTTTAAGGGGACAGCCTCCTACGAGCAGTACTTC
once,TRBJ2-1,-,TRBV10-2,CASSETGRQFF,TGCGCCAGCAGTGAGACGGGGCGGCAGTTCTTC
-,TRBJ2-5,TRBD1,TRBV5-5,CASSLGQGAGETQYF,TGTGCCAGCAGCTTGGGCCAGGGGGCCGGGGAGACCCAGTACTTC
few,TRBJ2-7,-,TRBV6-5,CASSLSTAAPEEQYF,TGTGCCAGCAGTCTCTCCACGGCAGCCCCAGAAGAGCAGTACTTC
-,TRBJ1-4,-,TRBV7-8,CASSLRSGVLEKLFF,TGTGCCAGCAGCTTAAGGTCAGGGGTTCTTGAAAAACTGTTTTTT
once,TRBJ1-4,-,TRBV2,CASSPELATNEKLFF,TGTGCCAGCAGCCCAGAACTTGCAACTAATGAAAAACTGTTTTTT
once,TRBJ1-2,-,TRBV13,CATSLGGGLYGYTF,TGTGCCACCAGCTTAGGGGGGGGACTCTATGGCTACACCTTC
-,TRBJ1-5,-,TRBV6-2/TRBV6-3,CASSYSMTNQPQHF,TGTGCCAGCAGTTACTCGATGACTAATCAGCCCCAGCATTTT
-,TRBJ1-3,-,TRBV7-9,CASSLGRGYPGTIYF,TGTGCCAGCAGCTTGGGCCGGGGGTATCCCGGCACCATATATTTT
-,TRBJ1-1,-,TRBV11-2,CASSPQQGINTEAFF,TGTGCCAGCAGCCCTCAACAGGGAATAAACACTGAAGCTTTCTTT
many,TRBJ2-3,TRBD1,TRBV19,CASSIPGTGLSRGTDTQYF,TGTGCCAGTAGTATTCCTGGGACAGGGTTAAGCAGGGGCACAGATACGCAGTATTTT
-,TRBJ1-1,-,TRBV5-4,CASSHWVARNTEAFF,TGTGCCAGCAGCCATTGGGTCGCGCGGAACACTGAAGCTTTCTTT
-,TRBJ2-2,-,TRBV7-2,CASSFISGPNTGELFF,TGTGCCAGCAGCTTTATAAGCGGGCCGAACACCGGGGAGCTGTTTTTT
once,TRBJ2-1,-,TRBV3-1/TRBV3-2,CASSQPWGANYNEQFF,TGTGCCAGCAGCCAGCCTTGGGGAGCGAACTACAATGAGCAGTTCTTC
-,TRBJ1-5,-,TRBV30,CAWAGGFNQPQHF,TGTGCCTGGGCGGGTGGGTTTAATCAGCCCCAGCATTTT
-,TRBJ2-7,-,TRBV15,CATSIESSEQYF,TGTGCCACCAGCATAGAAAGCAGCGAGCAGTACTTC
-,TRBJ1-6,TRBD1,TRBV28,CASEERGQNNSPLHF,TGTGCCAGCGAAGAGAGGGGACAGAATAATTCACCCCTCCACTTT
-,TRBJ1-2,-,TRBV11-1,CASSPTHGDNYGYTF,TGTGCCAGCAGCCCAACCCACGGGGATAACTATGGCTACACCTTC
-,TRBJ2-3,TRBD1,TRBV6-5,CASRTGTGRTDTQYF,TGTGCCAGCAGGACCGGGACAGGCCGCACAGATACGCAGTATTTT
once,TRBJ1-2,TRBD1,TRBV6-5,CASSPQGDYGYTF,TGTGCCAGCAGCCCACAGGGGGACTATGGCTACACCTTC
few,TRBJ1-6,TRBD1,TRBV19,CASSPYRGMSPLHF,TGTGCCAGTAGTCCCTACAGGGGAATGTCACCCCTCCACTTT
few,TRBJ2-1,TRBD1,TRBV7-7,CASSPGQGHEQFF,TGTGCCAGCAGCCCCGGACAGGGTCATGAGCAGTTCTTC
-,TRBJ1-3,-,TRBV4-2,CASSQVTGSSGNTIYF,TGTGCCAGCAGCCAAGTAACAGGGTCATCTGGAAACACCATATATTTT
-,TRBJ2-5,-,TRBV5-1,CASSLAGSAAETQYF,TGCGCCAGCAGCTTGGCTGGCTCCGCCGCGGAGACCCAGTACTTC
once,TRBJ2-1,-,TRBV6-5,CASRPGHRSYNEQFF,TGTGCCAGCAGGCCGGGACACCGCTCCTACAATGAGCAGTTCTTC
-,TRBJ1-2,-,TRBV14,CASSRGQTYGYTF,TGTGCCAGCAGTCGTGGACAGACATATGGCTACACCTTC
-,TRBJ2-3,-,TRBV12-3/TRBV12-4,CASLRTDTQYF,TGTGCCAGCCTAAGGACAGATACGCAGTATTTT